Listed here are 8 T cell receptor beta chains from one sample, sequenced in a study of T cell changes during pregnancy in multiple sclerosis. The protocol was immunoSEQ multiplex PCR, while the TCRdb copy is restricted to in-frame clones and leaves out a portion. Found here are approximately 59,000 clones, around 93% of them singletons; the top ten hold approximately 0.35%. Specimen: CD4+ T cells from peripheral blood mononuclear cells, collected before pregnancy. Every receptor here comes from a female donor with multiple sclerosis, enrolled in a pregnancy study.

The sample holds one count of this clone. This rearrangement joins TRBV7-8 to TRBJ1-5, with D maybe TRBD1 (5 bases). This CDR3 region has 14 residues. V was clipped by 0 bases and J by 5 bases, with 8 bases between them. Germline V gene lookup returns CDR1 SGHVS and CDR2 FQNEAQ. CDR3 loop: CASSLASGDQPQHF. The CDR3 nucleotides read TGTGCCAGCAGCTTAGCGTCGGGGGATCAGCCCCAGCATTTT.

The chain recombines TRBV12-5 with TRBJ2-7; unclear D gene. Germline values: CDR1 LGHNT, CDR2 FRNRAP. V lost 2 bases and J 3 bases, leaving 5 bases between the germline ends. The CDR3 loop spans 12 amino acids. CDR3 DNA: TGTGCTAGTGGTTTGTCAGACTACGAGCAGTACTTC. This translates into CASGLSDYEQYF.

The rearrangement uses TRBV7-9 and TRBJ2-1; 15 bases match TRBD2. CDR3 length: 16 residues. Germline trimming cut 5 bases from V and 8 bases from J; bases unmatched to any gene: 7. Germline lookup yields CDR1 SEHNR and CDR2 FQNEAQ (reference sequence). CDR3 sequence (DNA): TGTGCCAGCAGCCCCTGGACTAGCGGGAGGGGGGATGAGCAGTTCTTC. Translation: CASSPWTSGRGDEQFF.

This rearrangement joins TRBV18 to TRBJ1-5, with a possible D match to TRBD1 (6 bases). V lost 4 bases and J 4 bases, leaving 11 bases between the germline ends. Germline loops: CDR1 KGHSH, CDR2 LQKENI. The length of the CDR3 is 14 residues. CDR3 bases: TGTGCCAGCTCACGCGGACAGAGTAATCAGCCCCAGCATTTT. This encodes CASSRGQSNQPQHF.

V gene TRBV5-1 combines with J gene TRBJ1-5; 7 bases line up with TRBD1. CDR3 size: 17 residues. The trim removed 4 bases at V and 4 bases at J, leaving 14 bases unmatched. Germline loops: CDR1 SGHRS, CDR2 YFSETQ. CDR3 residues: CASSPTPTGVGNQPQHF. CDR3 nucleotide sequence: TGCGCCAGCAGCCCGACTCCCACAGGGGTTGGTAATCAGCCCCAGCATTTT. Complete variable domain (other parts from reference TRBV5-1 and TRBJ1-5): KAGVTQTPRYLIKTRGQQVTLSCSPISGHRSVSWYQQTPGQGLQFLFEYFSETQRNKGNFPGRFSGRQFSNSRSEMNVSTLELGDSALYLCASSPTPTGVGNQPQHFGDGTRLSIL.

The CDR3 loop reads CASSVDDSPKREQYF. CDR3 nucleotides: TGTGCCAGCAGCGTAGATGACAGCCCCAAACGCGAGCAGTACTTC. V gene TRBV9 combines with J gene TRBJ2-7; perhaps TRBD1 as D (5 bases). Germline assignment: CDR1 SGDLS and CDR2 YYNGEE. The CDR3 consists of 15 residues. Trimming took off 0 bases at V and 6 bases at J, with 16 bases between the two ends.

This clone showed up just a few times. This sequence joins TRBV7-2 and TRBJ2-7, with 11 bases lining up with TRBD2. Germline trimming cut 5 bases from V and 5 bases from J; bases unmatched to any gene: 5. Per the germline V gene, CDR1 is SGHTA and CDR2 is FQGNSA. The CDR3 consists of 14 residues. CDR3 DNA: TGTGCCAGCAGCCCTGGTAGCGGGAGGGACGAGCAGTACTTC. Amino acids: CASSPGSGRDEQYF.

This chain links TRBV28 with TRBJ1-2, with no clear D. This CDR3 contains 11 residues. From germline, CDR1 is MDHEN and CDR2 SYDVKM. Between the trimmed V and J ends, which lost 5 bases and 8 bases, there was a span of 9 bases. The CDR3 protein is CASSSNKGYTF. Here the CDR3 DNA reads TGTGCCAGCAGTAGCAATAAGGGCTACACCTTC.